The next 19 T cell receptor beta chains were all read from a single sample in a study of T-cell memory formation after mild COVID-19. MiXCR, applied by TCRdb to the 5' RACE reads, yields one record per CDR3 protein. The sample holds 110,000 to 150,000 distinct CDR3 sequences, around 15% seen once. Sample: PBMCs or a T cell subset sorted from them (not recorded which). The source is an adult woman who had mild COVID-19 (a few samples of this study predate the infection). Cell type and time point are not known.

The genes are TRBV9 and TRBJ1-2; D gene ambiguous. Deletions cut 0 bases from V and 8 bases from J, with 20 bases between. This CDR3 contains 16 residues. Germline V lookup: CDR1 SGDLS, CDR2 YYNGEE. The CDR3 bases are TGTGCCAGCAGCGTAGATCTAGCGGTCCCACGACGAGGCTACACCTTC. It codes for CASSVDLAVPRRGYTF. The full variable domain, its missing parts supplied by reference TRBV9 and TRBJ1-2, is DSGVTQTPKHLITATGQRVTLRCSPRSGDLSVYWYQQSLDQGLQFLIQYYNGEERAKGNILERFSAQQFPDLHSELNLSSLELGDSALYFCASSVDLAVPRRGYTFGSGTRLTVV.

This clonotype was found a few times. The chain carries TRBV24-1 and TRBJ2-1; perhaps TRBD2 as D (5 bases). Germline values: CDR1 KGHDR, CDR2 SFDVKD. This CDR3 contains 14 residues. The V and J ends lost 2 bases and 7 bases respectively, with 11 bases between them. CDR3 amino acids: CATSDSDSPNEQFF. CDR3 DNA: TGTGCCACCAGTGATTCGGACTCTCCAAATGAGCAGTTCTTC.

The chain combines TRBV5-1 with TRBJ1-2; TRBD1 matches 11 bases. This CDR3 contains 16 residues. Per the germline V gene, CDR1 is SGHRS and CDR2 is YFSETQ. V trimming: 0 bases; J trimming: 4 bases; junction bases outside the gene matches: 5. CDR3 protein: CASSLEGQGASYGYTF. The CDR3 nucleotides are TGCGCCAGCAGCTTGGAAGGACAGGGGGCGAGCTATGGCTACACCTTC.

This clonotype was seen just once. The chain joins TRBV6-6 to TRBJ2-2, with 10 bases matching TRBD1. The junction had 7 bases not matched to a gene; V was cut back by 5 bases and J by 4 bases. The CDR3 has 16 amino acids. CDR1 is MNHNY, CDR2 SVGAGI, per germline (reference sequence). In DNA form, the CDR3 reads TGTGCCAGCAGTCCTCGGGACAGGGGCTCCACCGGGGAGCTGTTTTTT. Its protein is CASSPRDRGSTGELFF.

This clonotype was seen only a few times. The chain couples TRBV4-1 to TRBJ1-1; 8 bases are shared with TRBD1. The J segment lost 3 bases and the V segment lost 4 bases, leaving 7 bases of the junction unmatched. This CDR3 region has 15 residues. CDR1 and CDR2 (germline): MGHRA, YSYEKL. The DNA for the CDR3 is TGCGCCAGCAGCCTCCGGACAGGGTTTGACACTGAAGCTTTCTTT. Protein product: CASSLRTGFDTEAFF.

This clonotype has just a few counts. The chain couples TRBV7-3 to TRBJ2-1, with 10 bases lining up with TRBD2. The CDR3 runs to 15 residues. Germline V lookup: CDR1 SGHTA, CDR2 FQGTGA. V lost 3 bases, J lost 6 bases, and 5 bases stayed unmatched. The DNA for the CDR3 is TGTGCCAGCAGCTTGCTAGCGGGAGTAATCAATGAGCAGTTCTTC. Translating it yields CASSLLAGVINEQFF.

The rearrangement uses TRBV6-2 or TRBV6-3 and TRBJ1-2; D not certain. The V gene lost 6 bases and the J gene lost 0 bases, with 14 bases spanning the gap. The CDR3 consists of 15 residues. The germline CDR1 and CDR2 sequences are MNHEY and SVGEGT. Written as DNA, the CDR3 is TGTGCCAGCAGGACCCCGGGAGCCGCTAACTATGGCTACACCTTC. Translated: CASRTPGAANYGYTF.

The chain uses TRBV4-1 and TRBJ1-2, with D perhaps TRBD1 (5 bases). The CDR3 has 12 residues. Trimming left V 4 bases short and J 8 bases short, with 11 bases between. Germline CDR1 MGHRA, CDR2 YSYEKL. The CDR3 is CASSLGRKGYTF. CDR3 nucleotide sequence: TGCGCCAGCAGCCTGGGGCGCAAGGGCTACACCTTC.

The rearrangement uses TRBV6-5 and TRBJ2-2, with TRBD1 identical over 10 bases. The trim removed 6 bases at V and 2 bases at J, leaving 12 bases unmatched. Germline CDR1 MNHEY, CDR2 SVGAGI. This CDR3 comprises 18 residues. The CDR3 DNA follows: TGTGCCAGCAGCCTCACCACGGGACAGGGGATCAACACCGGGGAGCTGTTTTTT. This encodes CASSLTTGQGINTGELFF.

A few counts support this clonotype. The chain couples TRBV15 to TRBJ1-2; D uncertain. Looked up from germline, CDR1 is LNHNV and CDR2 is YYDKDF (reference sequence). CDR3 length: 12 amino acids. V lost 3 bases and J lost 10, with 12 bases in between. CDR3 loop: CATSRTDRDYTF. The DNA of the CDR3 is TGTGCCACCAGCAGGACGGACCGGGACTACACCTTC.

This clonotype has a handful of counts. The gene calls are TRBV12-3 or TRBV12-4 and TRBJ1-1; TRBD1 agrees at 7 bases. This CDR3 contains 14 residues. J lost 1 base, V lost 6 bases, and 5 bases had no gene match. This CDR3 reads CASRIQGPNTEAFF. Written as DNA, the CDR3 is TGTGCCAGCAGAATACAGGGGCCGAACACTGAAGCTTTCTTT.

The rearrangement links TRBV4-2 to TRBJ2-7; 7 nucleotides line up with TRBD2. This CDR3 spans 15 amino acids. Germline V lookup: CDR1 LGHNA, CDR2 YNFKEQ. The V segment lost 1 base and the J segment 3 bases; nucleotides outside the gene matches: 6. The CDR3 nucleotides read TGTGCCAGCAGCCAAGCAATGGGGAGGGACTACGAGCAGTACTTC. Amino acid sequence: CASSQAMGRDYEQYF.

This chain uses TRBV7-9 with TRBJ2-5; tentatively, D is TRBD1 (5 bases). This CDR3 is built from 16 residues. The V gene lost 5 bases and the J gene lost 2 bases, with 18 bases spanning the gap. Germline V gene sequence: CDR1 SEHNR, CDR2 FQNEAQ (reference sequence). The CDR3 nucleotides read TGTGCCAGCAGCCCCGCCCCGACAGTTCGGCAAGAGACCCAGTACTTC. It is translated as CASSPAPTVRQETQYF.

The table lists this clonotype with a few counts. The V call is TRBV6-5, the J call TRBJ2-7; unclear D gene. Germline assignment: CDR1 MNHEY and CDR2 SVGAGI. CDR3 size: 12 residues. V lost 6 bases and J lost 7, with 13 bases in between. The CDR3 nucleotides are TGTGCCAGCAGCCCAACCCCGGCAGAGCAGTACTTC. Its protein is CASSPTPAEQYF.

This clonotype was seen repeatedly, ten times or more. This chain uses TRBV12-3 or TRBV12-4 with TRBJ1-1; no clear D gene. Trimming removed 3 bases from V and 0 bases from J, with 26 bases in between. CDR3 length equals 20 residues. CDR3 bases: TGTGCCAGCAGTTTCGCCACGGCGCCCCACCCAAGGTCAATGAACACTGAAGCTTTCTTT. Residues: CASSFATAPHPRSMNTEAFF.

This clonotype occurred many times. A read error may produce the germline difference seen at one junction end. The V call is TRBV5-1, the J call TRBJ2-7, with 8 bases lining up with TRBD1. CDR1 and CDR2 from the germline V gene are SGHRS and YFSETQ. This CDR3 has 13 residues. For the CDR3, the DNA is TGTGCCAGCAGCTCCGGACAGGGCTACGAGCAGTACTTC. It codes for CASSSGQGYEQYF.

This clonotype was counted only a few times. This chain uses TRBV24-1 with TRBJ2-7, with D hard to call. The CDR3 is made up of 12 amino acids. The ends were cut back, 3 bases at V and 2 bases at J, with 4 bases in the middle. Germline-derived CDR1 and CDR2 are KGHDR and SFDVKD. The CDR3 sequence is CATSDRTYEQYF. The DNA of the CDR3 is TGTGCCACCAGTGATCGGACCTACGAGCAGTACTTC.

This clonotype was seen a handful of times. The chain recombines TRBV12-3 or TRBV12-4 with TRBJ1-1; the D is unclear. The V end was cut by 3 bases, the J end by 2 bases, with 4 bases between. The CDR3 has 12 residues. CDR3 nucleotide sequence: TGTGCCAGCAGTTTGGAAAACACTGAAGCTTTCTTT. Protein sequence: CASSLENTEAFF.

This clonotype was counted many times. The chain uses TRBV9 and TRBJ2-2; 9 nucleotides line up with TRBD2. Germline CDR1 is SGDLS and CDR2 is YYNGEE. The junction had 6 bases not matched to a gene; V was cut back by 0 bases and J by 3 bases. CDR3 size: 17 residues. The CDR3 DNA is TGTGCCAGCAGCGTAGGTGGTGCGGGAGGGCACACCGGGGAGCTGTTTTTT. It encodes CASSVGGAGGHTGELFF.